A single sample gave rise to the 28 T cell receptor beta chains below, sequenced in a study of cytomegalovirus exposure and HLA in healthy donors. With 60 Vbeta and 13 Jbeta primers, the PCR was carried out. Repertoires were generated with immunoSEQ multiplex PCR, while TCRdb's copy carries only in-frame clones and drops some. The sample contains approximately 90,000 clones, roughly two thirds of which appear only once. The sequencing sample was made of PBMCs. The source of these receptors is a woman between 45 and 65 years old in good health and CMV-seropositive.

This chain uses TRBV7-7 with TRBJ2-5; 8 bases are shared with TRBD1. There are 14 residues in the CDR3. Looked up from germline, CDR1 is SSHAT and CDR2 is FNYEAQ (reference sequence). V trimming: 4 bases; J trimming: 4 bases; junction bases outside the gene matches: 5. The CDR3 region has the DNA TGTGCCAGCAGCTCAGGGGGCAGGGCAGAGACCCAGTACTTC. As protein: CASSSGGRAETQYF.

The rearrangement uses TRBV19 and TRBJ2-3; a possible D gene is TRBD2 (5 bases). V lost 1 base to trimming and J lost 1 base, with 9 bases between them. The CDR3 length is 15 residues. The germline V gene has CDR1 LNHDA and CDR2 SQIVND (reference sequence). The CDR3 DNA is TGTGCCAGTAGTATAGGGTGGGGAGGCACAGATACGCAGTATTTT. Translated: CASSIGWGGTDTQYF.

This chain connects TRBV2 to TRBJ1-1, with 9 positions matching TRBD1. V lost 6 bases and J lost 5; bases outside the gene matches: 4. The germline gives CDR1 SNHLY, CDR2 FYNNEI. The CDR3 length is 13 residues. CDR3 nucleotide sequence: TGTGCCAGCAGCGGGACAGGGTATACTGAAGCTTTCTTT. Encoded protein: CASSGTGYTEAFF.

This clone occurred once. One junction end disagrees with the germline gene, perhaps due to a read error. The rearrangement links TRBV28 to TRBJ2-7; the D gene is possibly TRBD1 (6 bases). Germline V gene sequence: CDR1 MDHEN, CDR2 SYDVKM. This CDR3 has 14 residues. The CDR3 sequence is CVSSYRVGSYEQYF. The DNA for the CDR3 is TGTGTCAGCAGTTACAGGGTGGGTTCCTACGAGCAGTACTTC.

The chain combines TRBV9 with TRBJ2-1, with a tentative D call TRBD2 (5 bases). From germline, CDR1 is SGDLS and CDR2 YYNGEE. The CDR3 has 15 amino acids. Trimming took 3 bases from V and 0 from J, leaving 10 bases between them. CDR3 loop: CASSGRTTSYNEQFF. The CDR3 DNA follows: TGTGCCAGCAGCGGGAGGACGACCTCCTACAATGAGCAGTTCTTC.

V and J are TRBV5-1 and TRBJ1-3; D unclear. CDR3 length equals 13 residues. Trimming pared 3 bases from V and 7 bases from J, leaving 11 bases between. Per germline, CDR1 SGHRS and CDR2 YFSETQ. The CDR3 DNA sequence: TGCGCCAGCAGCTCGGGCCCGGGGAACACCATATATTTT. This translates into CASSSGPGNTIYF.

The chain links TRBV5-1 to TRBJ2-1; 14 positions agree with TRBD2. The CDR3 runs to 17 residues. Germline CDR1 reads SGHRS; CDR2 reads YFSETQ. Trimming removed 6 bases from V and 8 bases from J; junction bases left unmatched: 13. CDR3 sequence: CASNLGGTSGSVYEQFF. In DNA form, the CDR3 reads TGCGCCAGCAACCTTGGGGGGACTAGCGGGAGTGTCTATGAGCAGTTCTTC.

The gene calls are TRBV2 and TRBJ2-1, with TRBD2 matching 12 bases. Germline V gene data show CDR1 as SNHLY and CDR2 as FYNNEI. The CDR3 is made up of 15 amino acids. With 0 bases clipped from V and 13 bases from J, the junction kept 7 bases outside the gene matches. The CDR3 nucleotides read TGTGCCAGCAGTGAAGCCGGGGGACTAGCGGGCGTACAGTTCTTC. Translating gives CASSEAGGLAGVQFF.

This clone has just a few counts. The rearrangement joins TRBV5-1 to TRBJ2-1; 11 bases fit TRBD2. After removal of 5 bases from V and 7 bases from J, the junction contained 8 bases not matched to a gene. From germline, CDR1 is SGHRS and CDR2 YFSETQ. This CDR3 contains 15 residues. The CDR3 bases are TGCGCCAGCAGAATAGGGACTAGCGGAGGGAATGAGCAGTTCTTC. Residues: CASRIGTSGGNEQFF.

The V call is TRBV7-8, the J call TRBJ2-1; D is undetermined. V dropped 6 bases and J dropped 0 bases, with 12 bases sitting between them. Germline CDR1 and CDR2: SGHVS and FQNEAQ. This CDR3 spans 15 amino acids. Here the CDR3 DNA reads TGTGCCAGCAGTTTGACTGCGAGCTCCTACAATGAGCAGTTCTTC. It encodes CASSLTASSYNEQFF.

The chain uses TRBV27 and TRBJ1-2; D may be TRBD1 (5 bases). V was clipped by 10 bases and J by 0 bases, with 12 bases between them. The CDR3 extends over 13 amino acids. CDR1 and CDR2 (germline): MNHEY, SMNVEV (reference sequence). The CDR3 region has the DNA TGTGCCACCTGGGACTTCACTAACTATGGCTACACCTTC. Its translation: CATWDFTNYGYTF.

CDR3 residues: CAWSAGTMNTEAFF. Here the CDR3 DNA reads TGTGCCTGGAGTGCCGGGACAATGAACACTGAAGCTTTCTTT. The rearrangement joins TRBV30 to TRBJ1-1, with a weak D call TRBD1 (6 bases). Trimming pared 1 base from V and 0 bases from J, leaving 9 bases between. The CDR3 extends over 14 amino acids. The V gene's germline CDR1 is GTSNPN and CDR2 SVGIG (reference sequence).

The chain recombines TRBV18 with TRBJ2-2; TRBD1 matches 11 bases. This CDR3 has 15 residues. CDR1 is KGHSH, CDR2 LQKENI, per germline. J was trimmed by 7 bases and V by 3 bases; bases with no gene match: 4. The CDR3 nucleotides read TGTGCCAGCTCACCGGACAGGGGGCATAACGGGGAGCTGTTTTTT. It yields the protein CASSPDRGHNGELFF.

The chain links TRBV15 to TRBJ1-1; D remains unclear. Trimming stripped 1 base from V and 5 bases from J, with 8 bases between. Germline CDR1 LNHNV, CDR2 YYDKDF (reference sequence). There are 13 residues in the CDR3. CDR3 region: CATSRAPSTEAFF. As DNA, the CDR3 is TGTGCCACCAGCAGAGCCCCCTCGACTGAAGCTTTCTTT. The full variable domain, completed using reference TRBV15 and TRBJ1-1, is DAMVIQNPRYQVTQFGKPVTLSCSQTLNHNVMYWYQQKSSQAPKLLFHYYDKDFNNEADTPDNFQSRRPNTSFCFLDIRSPGLGDTAMYLCATSRAPSTEAFFGQGTRLTVV.

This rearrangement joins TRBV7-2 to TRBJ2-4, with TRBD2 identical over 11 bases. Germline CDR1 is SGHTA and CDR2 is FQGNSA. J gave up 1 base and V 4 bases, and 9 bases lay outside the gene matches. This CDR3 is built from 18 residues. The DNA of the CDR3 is TGTGCCAGCAGCTCTGCCCTACTAGCGGGAGTTGCCAAAAACATTCAGTACTTC. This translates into CASSSALLAGVAKNIQYF.

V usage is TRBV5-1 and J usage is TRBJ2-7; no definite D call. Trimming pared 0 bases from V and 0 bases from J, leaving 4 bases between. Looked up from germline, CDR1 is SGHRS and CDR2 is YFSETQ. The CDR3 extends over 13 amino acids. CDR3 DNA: TGCGCCAGCAGCTTGGACACCTCCTACGAGCAGTACTTC. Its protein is CASSLDTSYEQYF.

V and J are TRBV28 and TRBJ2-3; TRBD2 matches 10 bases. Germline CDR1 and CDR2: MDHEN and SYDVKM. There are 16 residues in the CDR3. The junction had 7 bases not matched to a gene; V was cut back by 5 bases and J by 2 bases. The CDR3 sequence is CASSKIAGGSTDTQYF. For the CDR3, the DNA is TGTGCCAGCAGTAAGATAGCGGGAGGCTCCACAGATACGCAGTATTTT.

The CDR3 DNA follows: TGTGCCAGCAGCTTGACATCAAGGACTAGCGGGAGCGTCAATGAGCAGTTCTTC. Its translation: CASSLTSRTSGSVNEQFF. This sequence joins TRBV7-9 and TRBJ2-1; TRBD2 agrees at 13 bases. This CDR3 spans 18 amino acids. V lost 3 bases and J lost 6; bases outside the gene matches: 11. Germline CDR1 and CDR2: SEHNR and FQNEAQ (reference sequence).

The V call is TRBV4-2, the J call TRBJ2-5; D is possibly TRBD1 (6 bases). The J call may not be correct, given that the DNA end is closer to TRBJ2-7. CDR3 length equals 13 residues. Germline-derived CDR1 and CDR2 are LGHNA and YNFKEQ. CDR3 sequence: CASSTGGVYEQYF. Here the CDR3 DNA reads TGTGCCAGCAGCACTGGGGGCGTCTACGAGCAGTACTTC.

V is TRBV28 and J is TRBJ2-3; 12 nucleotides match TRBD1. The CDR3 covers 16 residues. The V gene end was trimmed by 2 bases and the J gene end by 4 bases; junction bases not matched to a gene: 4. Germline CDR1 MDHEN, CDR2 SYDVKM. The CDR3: CASSLMGQGAADTQYF. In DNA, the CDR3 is TGTGCCAGCAGTTTAATGGGACAGGGGGCGGCAGATACGCAGTATTTT.

The CDR3 is CASSYSGVTGNTIYF. In DNA, the CDR3 is TGTGCCAGCAGTTACTCAGGGGTAACCGGAAACACCATATATTTT. The chain has TRBV6-5 and TRBJ1-3; maybe TRBD1 (5 bases). Germline CDR1 reads MNHEY; CDR2 reads SVGAGI. V shed 0 bases and J shed 4 bases, with 10 bases lying between them. This CDR3 spans 15 amino acids.

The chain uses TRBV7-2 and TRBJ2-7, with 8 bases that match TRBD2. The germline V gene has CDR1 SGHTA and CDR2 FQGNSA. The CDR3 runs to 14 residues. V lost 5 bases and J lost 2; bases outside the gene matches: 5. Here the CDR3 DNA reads TGTGCCAGCAGCACCAGCGGGGGCACCTACGAGCAGTACTTC. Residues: CASSTSGGTYEQYF.

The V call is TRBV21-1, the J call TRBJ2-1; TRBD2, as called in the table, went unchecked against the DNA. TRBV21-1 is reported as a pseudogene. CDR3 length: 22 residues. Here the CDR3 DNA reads TGTGCCAGCAGCAAAGTCTCCGTTTTGTGGCTAGCGGGCACTTTGTCCTACAATGAGCAGTTCTTC. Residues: CASSKVSVLWLAGTLSYNEQFF.

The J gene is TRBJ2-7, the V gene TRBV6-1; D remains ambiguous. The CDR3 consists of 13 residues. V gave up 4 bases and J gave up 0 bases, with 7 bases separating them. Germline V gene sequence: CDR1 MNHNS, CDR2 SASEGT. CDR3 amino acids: CASSALASYEQYF. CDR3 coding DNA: TGTGCCAGCAGTGCCTTAGCCTCCTACGAGCAGTACTTC.

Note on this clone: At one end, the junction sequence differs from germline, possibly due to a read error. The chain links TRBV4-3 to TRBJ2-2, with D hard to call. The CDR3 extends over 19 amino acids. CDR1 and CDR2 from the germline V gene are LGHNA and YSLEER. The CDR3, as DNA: TGCGCCAGCAGTCAAGATTTGGGCTTTTCCTCCCTTGTGGCCGGGGAGCTGTTTTTT. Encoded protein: CASSQDLGFSSLVAGELFF.

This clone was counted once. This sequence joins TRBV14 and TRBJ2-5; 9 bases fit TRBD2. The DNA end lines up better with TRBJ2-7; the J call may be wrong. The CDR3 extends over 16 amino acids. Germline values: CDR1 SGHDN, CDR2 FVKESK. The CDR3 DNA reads TGTGCCAGCAGCGTCTGGGCGGGAGGGATCGACTACGAGCAGTACTTC. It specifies CASSVWAGGIDYEQYF.

The CDR3 DNA sequence: TGTGCCAGCAGCTTCCCTCCGCCGGGACAGGGGGCCCGGGATACGCAGTATTTT. Translated: CASSFPPPGQGARDTQYF. The genes are TRBV7-9 and TRBJ2-3; 12 nucleotides align to TRBD1. The J segment lost 6 bases and the V segment lost 3 bases, leaving 13 bases of the junction unmatched. From germline, CDR1 is SEHNR and CDR2 FQNEAQ (reference sequence). The CDR3 length is 18 residues.

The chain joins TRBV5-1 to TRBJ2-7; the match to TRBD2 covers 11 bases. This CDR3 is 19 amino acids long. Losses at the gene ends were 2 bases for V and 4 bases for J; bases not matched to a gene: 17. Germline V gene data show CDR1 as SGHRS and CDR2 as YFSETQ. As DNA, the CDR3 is TGCGCCAGCAGCTTCCCCGAAAGCTCGAGACTAGCGGGAACATACGAGCAGTACTTC. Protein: CASSFPESSRLAGTYEQYF.